This T cell receptor (beta chain) derives from a study of PD-1 blockade in classical Hodgkin lymphoma. This clone turned up a few times. What it recognizes is unknown. Findings and caveats of the study: A significant rise in TCR diversity was seen by C4D1 for CD4+ cells but not for CD8+ cells. Newly diagnosed patients reportedly had lower baseline TCR diversity than healthy donors. Individuals who commenced nivolumab within less than 1 year of ASCT were excluded. The diversity seen at baseline in complete responders resembled that of newly diagnosed patients.

The repertoire was sequenced with immunoSEQ multiplex PCR; TCRdb's copy has only in-frame clones and lacks some. The sample records about 21,000 clones, 74% being singletons. Brentuximab vedotin exposure varied among the patients, all of whom had relapsed after autologous stem cell transplantation. Losses at the gene ends were 6 bases for V and 4 bases for J; bases not matched to a gene: 2. The CDR3 runs to 12 residues. CDR1 SQVTM and CDR2 ANQGSEA come from the germline V gene. The chain has TRBV29-1 and TRBJ2-1, with TRBD1 matching over 8 bases. This TCR derives from a human donor with classical Hodgkin lymphoma. This specimen was peripheral blood mononuclear cells (PBMCs), taken at baseline. CDR3 sequence (DNA): TGCAGCGTAGGACAGGGTTACAATGAGCAGTTCTTC. Protein: CSVGQGYNEQFF.